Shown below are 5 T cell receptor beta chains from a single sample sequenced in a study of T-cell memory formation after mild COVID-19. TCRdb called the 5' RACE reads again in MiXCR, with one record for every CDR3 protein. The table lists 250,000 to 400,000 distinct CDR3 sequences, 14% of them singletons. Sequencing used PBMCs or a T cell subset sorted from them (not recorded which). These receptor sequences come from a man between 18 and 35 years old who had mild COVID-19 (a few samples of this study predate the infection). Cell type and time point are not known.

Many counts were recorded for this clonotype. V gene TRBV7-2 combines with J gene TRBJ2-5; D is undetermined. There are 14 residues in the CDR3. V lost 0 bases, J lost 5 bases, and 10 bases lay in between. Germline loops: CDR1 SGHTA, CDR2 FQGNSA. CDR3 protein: CASSLAGVGETQYF. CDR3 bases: TGTGCCAGCAGCTTAGCTGGGGTAGGGGAGACCCAGTACTTC.

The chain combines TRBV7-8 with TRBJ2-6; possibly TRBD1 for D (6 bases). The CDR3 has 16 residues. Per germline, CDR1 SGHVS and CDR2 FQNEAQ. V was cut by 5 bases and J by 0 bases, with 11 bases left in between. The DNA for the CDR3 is TGTGCCAGCAGCGTTCAGGGGAACTCTGGGGCCAACGTCCTGACTTTC. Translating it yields CASSVQGNSGANVLTF.

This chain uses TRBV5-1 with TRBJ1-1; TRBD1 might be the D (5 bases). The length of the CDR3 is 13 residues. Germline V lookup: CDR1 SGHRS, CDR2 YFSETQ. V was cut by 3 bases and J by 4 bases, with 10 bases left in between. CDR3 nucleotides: TGCGCCAGCAGCTCGGGGGAGAGCACTGAAGCTTTCTTT. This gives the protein CASSSGESTEAFF.

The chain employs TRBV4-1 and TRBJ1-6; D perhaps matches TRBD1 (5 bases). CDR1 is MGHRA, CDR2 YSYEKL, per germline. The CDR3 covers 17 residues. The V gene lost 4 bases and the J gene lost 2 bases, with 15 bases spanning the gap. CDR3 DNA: TGCGCCAGCAGCCTAGTTTCGGGGGATGCCTATAATTCACCCCTCCACTTT. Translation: CASSLVSGDAYNSPLHF.

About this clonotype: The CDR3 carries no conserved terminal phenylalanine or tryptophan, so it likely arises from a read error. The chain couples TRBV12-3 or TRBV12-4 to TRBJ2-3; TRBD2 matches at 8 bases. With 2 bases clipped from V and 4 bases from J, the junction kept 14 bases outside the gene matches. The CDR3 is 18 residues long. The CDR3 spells CASSLRAGVTSAADTQYS. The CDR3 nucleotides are TGTGCCAGCAGTTTAAGGGCAGGGGTGACTAGCGCCGCAGATACGCAGTATTCT.